The T cell receptor (beta chain) under discussion was sequenced for a study of shared clonotypes between healthy human individuals. Study summary: Each donor contributed plates that comprised three CD4 naive, three CD4 memory, two CD8 naive and one CD8 memory.

TCRdb keeps only in-frame clones here, not all; method: immunoSEQ multiplex PCR. Among approximately 2.3 million clones listed, approximately 95% were seen once. Germline V lookup: CDR1 SGHRS, CDR2 YFSETQ. This CDR3 region has 14 residues. V was clipped by 2 bases and J by 2 bases, with 10 bases between them. The clonotype originates from a man between 18 and 35 years old in good health. Some clones in this sample may be carry-over from other donors' samples. The sequencing sample was made of naive CD4+ T cells from PBMCs. This sample's subset: CD45RA+ positively selected. J is TRBJ1-1 and V is TRBV5-1; D gene unclear. DNA of the CDR3: TGCGCCAGCAGCTTATCTTCCCTCAACACTGAAGCTTTCTTT. It translates to CASSLSSLNTEAFF. Filled out from reference TRBV5-1 and TRBJ1-1, the complete variable domain reads KAGVTQTPRYLIKTRGQQVTLSCSPISGHRSVSWYQQTPGQGLQFLFEYFSETQRNKGNFPGRFSGRQFSNSRSEMNVSTLELGDSALYLCASSLSSLNTEAFFGQGTRLTVV.